This entry describes one T cell receptor beta chain. CDR1 and CDR2 from the germline V gene are SGDLS and YYNGEE. V was pared by 3 bases and J by 2 bases, with 4 bases between. The CDR3 spans 12 residues. These data originate in a study of T cell changes during pregnancy in multiple sclerosis. Assay used: immunoSEQ multiplex PCR; TCRdb lists only in-frame clones, some missing. Of fewer than 110,000 clones in the sample, roughly 92% were seen once. The TCR was taken from a female donor in good health, enrolled as a control in a pregnancy study. V gene TRBV9 combines with J gene TRBJ2-3; D is unclear. The sequencing here drew on peripheral blood, taken in the third trimester of pregnancy. CDR3 region: CASSADTDTQYF. Here the CDR3 DNA reads TGTGCCAGCAGCGCAGACACAGATACGCAGTATTTT.